Sequencing of this T cell receptor beta chain was carried out in a study of blood T cell repertoires in COVID-19. Study at large: Acute and convalescent COVID-19 specimens originated in the United States, Italy and Spain.

Enrollment of patients from Seattle took place during active infection, with longitudinal follow-up. Deletions cut 0 bases from V and 5 bases from J, with 10 bases between. The CDR3 consists of 14 residues. Germline CDR1 reads PRHDT; CDR2 reads FYEKMQ (reference sequence). Using immunoSEQ multiplex PCR, the repertoire was profiled, and TCRdb retains in-frame clones only, with some absent. The table shows a few hundred thousand clones, with approximately 84% occurring only once. Sequencing input: peripheral blood. This receptor was identified in a person aged 70 to 79 with COVID-19, enrolled during active disease. The genes are TRBV13 and TRBJ1-2, with D possibly matching TRBD1 (5 bases). CDR3 coding DNA: TGTGCCAGCAGCTTAGGAGGAGGGGTTTATGGCTACACCTTC. The encoded protein is CASSLGGGVYGYTF.